This T cell receptor beta chain originates from a study of blood T cell repertoires in COVID-19. Study at large: The United States, Italy and Spain provided the acute and convalescent COVID-19 samples. PBMCs, B-cell-depleted T cells, or T cells were the source of the cDNA or gDNA that made up the material.

As handled by the study authors: Nucleated cell number was recorded as an estimate derived from reference gene primer amplification. TCRdb keeps only in-frame clones here, not all; method: immunoSEQ multiplex PCR. V, J and clone size were drawn from that table, and D and trimming were deduced from the DNA. The table shows more than 100,000 clones, with 84% occurring only once. V shed 5 bases and J 9 bases; nucleotides not matched to a gene: 10. Germline CDR1 reads SGHTA; CDR2 reads FQGNSA. This CDR3 has 13 residues. The sample was peripheral blood. The receptor was derived from a woman of 80 years or more with acute or convalescent COVID-19. V and J are TRBV7-2 and TRBJ2-7, with 7 nucleotides matching TRBD1. CDR3 bases: TGTGCCAGCAGCCCTCGACAGGGAGCAGGGCAGTACTTC. As protein: CASSPRQGAGQYF.